This entry features one TCR beta chain sequence. Its antigen remains unknown. This entry comes from a study of shared clonotypes between healthy human individuals. Using ten immunoSEQ deep assay plates, investigators sequenced unsorted PBMC DNA. Sequenced by immunoSEQ multiplex PCR; TCRdb stores in-frame clones only, minus some. Here the sample spans more than 450,000 clones, approximately 79% being singletons. Overall study results and limits: Researchers sampled blood only, noting tissue repertoires likely differ.

The CDR3 extends over 17 amino acids. Germline lookup yields CDR1 LGHNA and CDR2 YNFKEQ. V lost 4 bases, J lost 7 bases, and 9 bases stayed unmatched. The source is a woman aged 40 to 50 in good health. Some clones in this sample may be carry-over from other donors' samples. The sequenced sample consisted of PBMCs. The V and J genes are TRBV4-2 and TRBJ2-1; 14 nucleotides match TRBD2. CDR3 residues: CASSPGGWTSGGNEQFF. For the CDR3, the DNA is TGTGCCAGCAGCCCTGGCGGATGGACTAGCGGGGGGAATGAGCAGTTCTTC.